This T cell receptor (beta chain) was identified in a study of cytomegalovirus exposure and HLA in healthy donors. Study results and limitations: Available immune exposure information covered CMV serostatus only.

Concerning this clone: Its antigen remains unknown.

With 60 Vbeta and 13 Jbeta primers, the PCR was carried out. Generated by immunoSEQ multiplex PCR, the TCRdb table keeps only in-frame clones and is missing some. The data contain roughly 180,000 clones, about 83% of them singletons. The CDR3 is made up of 13 amino acids. Trimming stripped 7 bases from V and 4 bases from J, with 10 bases between. Per the germline V gene, CDR1 is SNHLY and CDR2 is FYNNEI. The sequencing input was PBMCs. The sequence was collected from a female donor in good health and CMV-seronegative. The J gene is TRBJ2-2, the V gene TRBV2; TRBD1 is a possible D gene (6 bases). The CDR3 region is CASTSQGTGELFF. DNA for the CDR3: TGTGCCAGCACCTCACAGGGCACCGGGGAGCTGTTTTTT.